This TCR beta chain is from a study of T cell clonality in common variable immunodeficiency. Study conclusions and caveats: Reportedly, TCR beta sequences from common variable immunodeficiency showed fewer deletions and N-nucleotide insertions. CVID subjects had higher TCRbeta clonality than healthy controls, most marked in about a third. CVID patient heterogeneity limited repertoire-clinical complication correlations.

This clone was seen many times. Its target is unknown. Donors gave roughly 5 to 8 ml heparinized peripheral whole blood. TCRdb's table, derived via immunoSEQ multiplex PCR, lists solely in-frame clones and lacks some. The sample includes roughly 70,000 clones, none of them occurring once. Source material: peripheral blood mononuclear cells. This receptor was obtained from a person aged 18 to 75 in good health.

The CDR3 protein is CASSTGQTAKETQYF. Partial CDR3 DNA: TGTGCCAGCAGCACCGGACAGACAGCCAAAGAGACC. The gene calls are TRBV11-2 and TRBJ2-5; D might be TRBD1 (6 bases). Coverage ceases 3 residues before the CDR3 finishes, and the germline J gene fills in the end. V shed 5 bases and J shed 3 bases, with 16 bases lying between them. CDR1 SGHAT and CDR2 FQNNGV come from the germline V gene. This CDR3 is 15 amino acids long.